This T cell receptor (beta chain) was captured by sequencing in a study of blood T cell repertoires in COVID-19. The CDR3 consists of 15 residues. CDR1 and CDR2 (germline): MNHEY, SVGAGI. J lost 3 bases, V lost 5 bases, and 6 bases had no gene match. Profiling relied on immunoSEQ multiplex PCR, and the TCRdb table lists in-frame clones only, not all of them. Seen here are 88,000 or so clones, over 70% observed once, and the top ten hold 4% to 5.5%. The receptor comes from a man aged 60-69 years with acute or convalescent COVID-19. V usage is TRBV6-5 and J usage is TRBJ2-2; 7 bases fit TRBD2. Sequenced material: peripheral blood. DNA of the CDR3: TGTGCCAGCAGTCCCCGGGGAGGGGACACCGGGGAGCTGTTTTTT. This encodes CASSPRGGDTGELFF.